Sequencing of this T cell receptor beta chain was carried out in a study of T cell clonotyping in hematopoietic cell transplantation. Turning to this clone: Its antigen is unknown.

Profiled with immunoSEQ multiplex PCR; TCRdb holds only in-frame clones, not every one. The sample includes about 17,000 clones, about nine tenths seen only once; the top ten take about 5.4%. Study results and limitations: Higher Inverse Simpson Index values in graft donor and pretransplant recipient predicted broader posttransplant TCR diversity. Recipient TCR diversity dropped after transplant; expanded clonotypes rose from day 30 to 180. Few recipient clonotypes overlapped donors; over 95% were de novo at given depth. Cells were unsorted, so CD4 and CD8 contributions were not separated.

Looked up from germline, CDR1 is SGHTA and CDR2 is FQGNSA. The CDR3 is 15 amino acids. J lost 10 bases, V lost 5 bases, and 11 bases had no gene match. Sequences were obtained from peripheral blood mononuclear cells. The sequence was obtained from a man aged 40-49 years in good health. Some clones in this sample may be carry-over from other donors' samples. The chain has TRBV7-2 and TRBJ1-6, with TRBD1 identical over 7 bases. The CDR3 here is CASSTSIQGGSPLHF. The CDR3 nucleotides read TGTGCCAGCAGCACATCAATCCAGGGGGGCTCACCCCTCCACTTT.